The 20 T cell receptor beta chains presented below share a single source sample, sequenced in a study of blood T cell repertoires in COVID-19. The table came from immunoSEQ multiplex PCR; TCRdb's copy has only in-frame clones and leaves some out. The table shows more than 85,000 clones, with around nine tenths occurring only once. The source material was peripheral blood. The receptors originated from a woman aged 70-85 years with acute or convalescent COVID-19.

For the CDR3, the DNA is TGTGCCAGCAGCCAACAGACTAGCCGATATCCTGGGGCCAACGTCCTGACTTTC. Translating gives CASSQQTSRYPGANVLTF. The V call is TRBV3-1 (or the pseudogene TRBV3-2), the J call TRBJ2-6; TRBD2 agrees at 7 bases. Germline-derived CDR1 and CDR2 are LGHDT and YNNKEL (reference sequence). The junction had 9 bases not matched to a gene; V was cut back by 2 bases and J by 2 bases. The CDR3 sequence is 18 residues long.

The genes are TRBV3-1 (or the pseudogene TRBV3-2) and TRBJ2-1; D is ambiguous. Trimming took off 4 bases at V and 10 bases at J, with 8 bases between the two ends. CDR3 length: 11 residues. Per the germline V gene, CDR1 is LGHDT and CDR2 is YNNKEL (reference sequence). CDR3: CASSRGREQFF. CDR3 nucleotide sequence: TGTGCCAGCAGCCGAGGAAGGGAGCAGTTCTTC.

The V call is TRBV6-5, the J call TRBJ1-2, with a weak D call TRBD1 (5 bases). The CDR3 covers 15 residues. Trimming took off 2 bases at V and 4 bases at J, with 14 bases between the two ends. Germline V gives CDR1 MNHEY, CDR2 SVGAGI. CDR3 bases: TGTGCCAGCAGTTACGCGGGGGGATCAGGCTATGGCTACACCTTC. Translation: CASSYAGGSGYGYTF.

The CDR3 sequence is CASSSALRTDTQYF. DNA of the CDR3: TGTGCCAGCAGTAGCGCACTCCGCACAGATACGCAGTATTTT. V usage is TRBV28 and J usage is TRBJ2-3; no reliable D call. This CDR3 comprises 14 residues. V was pared by 5 bases and J by 1 base, with 10 bases between. The V gene's germline CDR1 is MDHEN and CDR2 SYDVKM.

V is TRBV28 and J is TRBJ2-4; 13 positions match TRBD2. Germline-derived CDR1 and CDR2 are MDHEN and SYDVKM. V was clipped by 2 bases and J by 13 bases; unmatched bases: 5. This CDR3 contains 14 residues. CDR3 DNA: TGTGCCAGCAGTTTACCGGGACTAGCGGGGCAACAGTACTTC. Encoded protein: CASSLPGLAGQQYF.

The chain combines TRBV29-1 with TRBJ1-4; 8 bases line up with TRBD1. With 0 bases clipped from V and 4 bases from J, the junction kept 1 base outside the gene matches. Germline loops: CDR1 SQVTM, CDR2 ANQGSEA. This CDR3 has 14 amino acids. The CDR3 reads CSVEDDRGNEKLFF. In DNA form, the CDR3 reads TGCAGCGTTGAAGACGACAGGGGTAATGAAAAACTGTTTTTT.

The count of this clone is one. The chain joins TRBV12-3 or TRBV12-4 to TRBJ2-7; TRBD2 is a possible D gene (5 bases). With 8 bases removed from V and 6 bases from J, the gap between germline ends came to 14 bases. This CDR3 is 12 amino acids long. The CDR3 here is CASSEGSPEQYF. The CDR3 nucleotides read TGTGCCAGCTCCGAGGGCTCCCCCGAGCAGTACTTC.

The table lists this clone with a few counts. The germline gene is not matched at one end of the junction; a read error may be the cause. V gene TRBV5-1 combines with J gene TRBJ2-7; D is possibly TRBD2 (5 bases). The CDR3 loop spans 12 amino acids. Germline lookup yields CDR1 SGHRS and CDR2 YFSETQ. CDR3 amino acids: CASYLSGYDVSF. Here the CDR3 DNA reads TGCGCCAGCTATCTATCGGGGTACGATGTCTCCTTC.

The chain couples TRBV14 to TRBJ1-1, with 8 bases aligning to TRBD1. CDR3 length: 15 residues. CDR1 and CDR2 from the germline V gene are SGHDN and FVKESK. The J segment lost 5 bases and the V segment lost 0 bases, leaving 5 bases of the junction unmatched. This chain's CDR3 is CASSQDRGQVTEAFF. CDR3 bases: TGTGCCAGCAGCCAAGACAGGGGGCAGGTGACTGAAGCTTTCTTT. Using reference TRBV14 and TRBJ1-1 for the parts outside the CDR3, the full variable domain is EAGVTQFPSHSVIEKGQTVTLRCDPISGHDNLYWYRRVMGKEIKFLLHFVKESKQDESGMPNNRFLAERTGGTYSTLKVQPAELEDSGVYFCASSQDRGQVTEAFFGQGTRLTVV.

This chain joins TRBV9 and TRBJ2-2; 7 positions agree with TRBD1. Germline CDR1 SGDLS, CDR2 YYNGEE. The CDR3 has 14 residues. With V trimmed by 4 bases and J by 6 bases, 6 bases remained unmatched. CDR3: CASSSGGISGELFF. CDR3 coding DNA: TGTGCCAGCAGCTCAGGGGGAATCTCCGGGGAGCTGTTTTTT. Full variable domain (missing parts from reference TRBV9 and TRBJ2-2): DSGVTQTPKHLITATGQRVTLRCSPRSGDLSVYWYQQSLDQGLQFLIQYYNGEERAKGNILERFSAQQFPDLHSELNLSSLELGDSALYFCASSSGGISGELFFGEGSRLTVL.

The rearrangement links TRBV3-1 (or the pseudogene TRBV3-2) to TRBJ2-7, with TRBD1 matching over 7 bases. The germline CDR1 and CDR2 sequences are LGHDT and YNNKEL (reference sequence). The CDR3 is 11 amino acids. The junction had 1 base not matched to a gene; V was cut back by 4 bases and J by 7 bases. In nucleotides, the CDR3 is TGTGCCAGCAGCCGACAGGGTGAGCAGTACTTC. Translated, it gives CASSRQGEQYF.

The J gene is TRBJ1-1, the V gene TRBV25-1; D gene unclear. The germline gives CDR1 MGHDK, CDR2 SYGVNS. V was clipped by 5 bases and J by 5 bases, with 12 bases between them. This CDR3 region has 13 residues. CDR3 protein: CASSYLRGTEAFF. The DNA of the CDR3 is TGTGCCAGCAGTTATCTCCGGGGAACTGAAGCTTTCTTT.

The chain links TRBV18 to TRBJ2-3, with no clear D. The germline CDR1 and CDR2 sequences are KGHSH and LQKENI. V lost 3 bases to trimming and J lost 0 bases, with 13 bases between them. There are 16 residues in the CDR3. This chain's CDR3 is CASSPPNFASTDTQYF. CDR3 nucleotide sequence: TGTGCCAGCTCACCCCCTAATTTTGCTAGCACAGATACGCAGTATTTT.

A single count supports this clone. The CDR3 sequence: CASSAGGFNQPQHF. CDR3 bases: TGTGCCAGCAGTGCGGGGGGGTTCAATCAGCCCCAGCATTTT. The chain couples TRBV2 to TRBJ1-5; maybe TRBD1 (5 bases). The CDR3 spans 14 residues. V lost 4 bases, J lost 3 bases, and 10 bases lay in between. The germline gives CDR1 SNHLY, CDR2 FYNNEI.

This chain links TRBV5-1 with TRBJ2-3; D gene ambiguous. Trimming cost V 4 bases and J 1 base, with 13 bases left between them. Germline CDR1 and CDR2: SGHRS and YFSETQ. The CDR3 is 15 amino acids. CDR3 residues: CASSLMLRGTDTQYF. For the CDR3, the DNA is TGCGCCAGCAGCCTCATGCTACGGGGCACAGATACGCAGTATTTT.

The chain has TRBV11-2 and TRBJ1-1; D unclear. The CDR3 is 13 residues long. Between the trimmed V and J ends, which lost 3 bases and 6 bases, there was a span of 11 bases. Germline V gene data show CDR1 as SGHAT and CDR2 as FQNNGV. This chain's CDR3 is CASSFAISSEAFF. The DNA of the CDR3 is TGTGCCAGCAGCTTCGCTATCTCTTCTGAAGCTTTCTTT.

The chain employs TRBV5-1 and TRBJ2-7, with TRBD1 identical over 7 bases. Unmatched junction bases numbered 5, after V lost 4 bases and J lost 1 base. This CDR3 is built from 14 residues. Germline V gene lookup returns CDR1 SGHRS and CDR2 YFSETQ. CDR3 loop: CASSPGTDSYEQYF. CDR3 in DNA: TGCGCCAGCAGCCCCGGGACAGATTCCTACGAGCAGTACTTC.

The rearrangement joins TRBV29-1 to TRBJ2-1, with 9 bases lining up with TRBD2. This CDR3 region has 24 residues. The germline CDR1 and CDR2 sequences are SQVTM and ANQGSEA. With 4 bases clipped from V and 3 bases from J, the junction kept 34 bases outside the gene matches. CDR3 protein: CSVATPSLAVAREGPRRGYNEQFF. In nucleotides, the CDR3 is TGCAGCGTTGCCACCCCCAGTTTGGCAGTGGCGCGGGAGGGCCCTCGTAGGGGCTACAATGAGCAGTTCTTC.

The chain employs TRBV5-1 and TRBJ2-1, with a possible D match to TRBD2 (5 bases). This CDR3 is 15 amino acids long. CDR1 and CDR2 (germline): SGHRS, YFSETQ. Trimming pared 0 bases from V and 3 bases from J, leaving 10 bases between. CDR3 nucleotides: TGCGCCAGCAGCTTGGAGCTAGCACGCTACAATGAGCAGTTCTTC. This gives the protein CASSLELARYNEQFF.

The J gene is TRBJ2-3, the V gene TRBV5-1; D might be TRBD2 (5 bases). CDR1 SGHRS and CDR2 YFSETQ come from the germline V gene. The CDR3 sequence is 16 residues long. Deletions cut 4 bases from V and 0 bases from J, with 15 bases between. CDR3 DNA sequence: TGCGCCAGCAGCCAAAAAAAAACTAGTAGCACAGATACGCAGTATTTT. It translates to CASSQKKTSSTDTQYF. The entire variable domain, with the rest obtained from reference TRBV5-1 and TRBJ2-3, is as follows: KAGVTQTPRYLIKTRGQQVTLSCSPISGHRSVSWYQQTPGQGLQFLFEYFSETQRNKGNFPGRFSGRQFSNSRSEMNVSTLELGDSALYLCASSQKKTSSTDTQYFGPGTRLTVL.